Each of the 24 T cell receptor beta chains below was sequenced from the same sample in a study of blood T cells in healthy people across ages. Together with a sample-barcoded 5' primer, a J-beta primer mix was included in a second PCR lasting roughly 6 to 12 cycles. TCRdb reprocessed the 5' RACE reads with MiXCR, giving one entry per CDR3 protein. The profile shows 1.6 million or so distinct CDR3 sequences, about 31% of them singletons. The source material was blood. All receptors come from a woman in her 30s in good health.

This clonotype has more than one count but fewer than ten. This rearrangement joins TRBV5-1 to TRBJ2-3; D might be TRBD2 (6 bases). V was pared by 2 bases and J by 3 bases, with 19 bases between. Germline V gene lookup returns CDR1 SGHRS and CDR2 YFSETQ. The CDR3 runs 17 residues. The CDR3 DNA is TGCGCCAGCAGCTTATTGACGGCGGGGCGGAGGACAGATACGCAGTATTTT. Protein: CASSLLTAGRRTDTQYF.

The chain recombines TRBV4-1 with TRBJ1-2; a weak D match, TRBD1 (6 bases). The CDR3 is 15 residues long. V was clipped by 0 bases and J by 7 bases, with 15 bases between them. Germline V gene lookup returns CDR1 MGHRA and CDR2 YSYEKL. In DNA, the CDR3 is TGCGCCAGCAGCCAAGATAACGGGGGGCCCTGTGGCTACACCTTC. It is translated as CASSQDNGGPCGYTF.

J is TRBJ1-1 and V is TRBV6-5; 9 positions agree with TRBD1. J lost 5 bases, V lost 2 bases, and 6 bases had no gene match. CDR3 size: 15 residues. Germline CDR1 and CDR2: MNHEY and SVGAGI. The CDR3 coding sequence is TGTGCCAGCAGTTACGGGCGGACAGGGGAAACTGAAGCTTTCTTT. It encodes CASSYGRTGETEAFF.

This chain connects TRBV10-3 to TRBJ1-2; 7 bases map to TRBD1. The germline CDR1 and CDR2 sequences are ENHRY and SYGVKD. The CDR3 is 12 amino acids. Germline trimming cut 6 bases from V and 4 bases from J; bases unmatched to any gene: 2. DNA for the CDR3: TGTGCCATCAGACAGGGGTCCTATGGCTACACCTTC. Its translation is CAIRQGSYGYTF.

This chain links TRBV5-1 with TRBJ2-7; 7 bases line up with TRBD1. Germline V CDR1 and CDR2: SGHRS, YFSETQ. The V segment lost 1 base and the J segment 5 bases; nucleotides outside the gene matches: 18. CDR3 size: 18 residues. CDR3 in amino acids: CASSLRDSWFGNVDEQYF. CDR3 bases: TGCGCCAGCAGCTTGCGGGACAGTTGGTTCGGGAATGTGGACGAGCAGTACTTC.

Comments on this clonotype: One end of the junction varies from germline; a read error may be responsible. The J gene is TRBJ2-1, the V gene TRBV5-1; D is unresolved. Germline loops: CDR1 SGHRS, CDR2 YFSETQ. The CDR3 is made up of 15 amino acids. CDR3 amino acids: CANSSVRSSYNEQFF. The CDR3 DNA reads TGCGCCAACAGCTCGGTGAGGAGCTCCTACAATGAGCAGTTCTTC.

J is TRBJ2-1 and V is TRBV7-9; D could derive from TRBD1 or TRBD2 (6 bases each). The CDR3 has 16 residues. V was pared by 5 bases and J by 9 bases, with 23 bases between. Germline V gene sequence: CDR1 SEHNR, CDR2 FQNEAQ (reference sequence). As DNA, the CDR3 is TGTGCCAGCAGCAAATCAAATGTTGTAGGGGGAGGTGAGCAGTTCTTC. Residues: CASSKSNVVGGGEQFF. The full variable domain, in which reference TRBV7-9 and TRBJ2-1 provide the parts outside the CDR3, is DTGVSQNPRHKITKRGQNVTFRCDPISEHNRLYWYRQTLGQGPEFLTYFQNEAQLEKSRLLSDRFSAERPKGSFSTLEIQRTEQGDSAMYLCASSKSNVVGGGEQFFGPGTRLTVL.

This chain links TRBV7-9 with TRBJ2-7; D remains ambiguous. V was trimmed by 4 bases and J by 8 bases, leaving 9 bases between them. The CDR3 consists of 11 residues. Germline V gene sequence: CDR1 SEHNR, CDR2 FQNEAQ (reference sequence). CDR3 protein: CASSSVSKQYF. As DNA, the CDR3 is TGTGCCAGCAGCTCCGTCTCAAAGCAGTACTTC. The full variable domain, with the rest looked up from reference TRBV7-9 and TRBJ2-7, is DTGVSQNPRHKITKRGQNVTFRCDPISEHNRLYWYRQTLGQGPEFLTYFQNEAQLEKSRLLSDRFSAERPKGSFSTLEIQRTEQGDSAMYLCASSSVSKQYFGPGTRLTVT.

The chain is built from TRBV27 and TRBJ1-4; 7 bases are shared with TRBD1. The germline V gene has CDR1 MNHEY and CDR2 SMNVEV (reference sequence). With V trimmed by 6 bases and J by 8 bases, 9 bases remained unmatched. The CDR3 runs 14 residues. For the CDR3, the DNA is TGTGCCAGCAGAGAGGACAGGATTTCAGAAAAACTGTTTTTT. Translation: CASREDRISEKLFF.

This clonotype was seen a few times. V is TRBV3-1 and J is TRBJ2-3; perhaps D is TRBD1 or TRBD2 (5 bases each). This CDR3 spans 14 amino acids. Germline CDR1 reads LGHDT; CDR2 reads YNNKEL (reference sequence). Trimming stripped 3 bases from V and 6 bases from J, with 13 bases between. The CDR3 DNA sequence: TGTGCCAGCAGCCATGGGACCCTCGGGGATACGCAGTATTTT. It is translated as CASSHGTLGDTQYF.

To note about this clonotype: A much larger clone sits a single nucleotide away, making a read error possible. The chain links TRBV12-3 or TRBV12-4 to TRBJ2-7; D not resolved. The CDR3 length is 13 residues. The DNA for the CDR3 is TGTGCCAGCAGTTTGCCGGGCCCCTACGGGCAGTACTTC. It is translated as CASSLPGPYGQYF.

V is TRBV25-1 and J is TRBJ1-1, with D unresolved. The CDR3 is 14 residues long. Trimming removed 7 bases at V and 1 base at J, with 13 bases between. The germline CDR1 and CDR2 sequences are MGHDK and SYGVNS. CDR3 protein: CASNRARENTEAFF. The CDR3 DNA reads as TGTGCCAGCAACCGGGCCAGAGAGAACACTGAAGCTTTCTTT.

This clonotype was detected many times. The rearrangement uses TRBV6-5 and TRBJ1-2; 9 bases agree with TRBD1. V shed 2 bases, J shed 7 bases, and the junction held 8 bases outside the gene matches. CDR3 size: 15 residues. Looked up from germline, CDR1 is MNHEY and CDR2 is SVGAGI. CDR3 region: CASSYQGTGKIGYTF. CDR3 in DNA: TGTGCCAGCAGTTACCAAGGGACAGGGAAGATTGGCTACACCTTC.

This clonotype was recorded a few times. This sequence joins TRBV20-1 and TRBJ2-1; 16 nucleotides agree with TRBD2. The CDR3 consists of 14 residues. Germline V CDR1 and CDR2: DFQATT, SNEGSKA (reference sequence). CDR3 sequence reads: CSPGTSGRDNEQFF. DNA for the CDR3: TGCAGCCCCGGGACTAGCGGGAGGGACAATGAGCAGTTCTTC.

This chain joins TRBV7-8 and TRBJ2-1, with 7 positions matching TRBD2. Germline V gives CDR1 SGHVS, CDR2 FQNEAQ. The CDR3 is made up of 16 amino acids. The junction had 7 bases not matched to a gene; V was cut back by 3 bases and J by 2 bases. CDR3 sequence reads: CASSFLLATPYNEQFF. Here the CDR3 DNA reads TGTGCCAGCAGCTTCCTACTAGCGACTCCCTACAATGAGCAGTTCTTC.

This clonotype was counted once. The V gene is TRBV7-2, the J gene TRBJ1-1; no firm D call. Between the trimmed V and J ends, which lost 1 base and 0 bases, there was a span of 15 bases. The CDR3 totals 17 residues. Germline CDR1 reads SGHTA; CDR2 reads FQGNSA. The CDR3 region has the DNA TGTGCCAGCAGCTTAGACGGGTGGAGCTACTTGAACACTGAAGCTTTCTTT. As protein: CASSLDGWSYLNTEAFF.

The chain uses TRBV6-6 and TRBJ1-5; a weak D match, TRBD1 (5 bases). Germline-derived CDR1 and CDR2 are MNHNY and SVGAGI (reference sequence). The CDR3 length is 15 residues. The V gene lost 0 bases and the J gene lost 7 bases, with 13 bases spanning the gap. CDR3 loop: CASSYSVGEYQPQHF. In nucleotides, the CDR3 is TGTGCCAGCAGTTACTCGGTGGGGGAATACCAGCCCCAGCATTTT.

The V and J genes are TRBV30 and TRBJ2-7, with 7 positions matching TRBD2. CDR1 is GTSNPN, CDR2 SVGIG, per germline (reference sequence). The CDR3 runs to 14 residues. Germline trimming cut 4 bases from V and 2 bases from J; bases unmatched to any gene: 8. In DNA, the CDR3 is TGTGCCTGGACCTTGGGGGGGGTGGCCTACGAGCAGTACTTC. Protein product: CAWTLGGVAYEQYF.

The V call is TRBV28, the J call TRBJ1-1; D uncertain. CDR1 and CDR2 from the germline V gene are MDHEN and SYDVKM. The V end lost 8 bases, the J end lost 3 bases, and 10 bases lay between the germline ends. The CDR3 sequence is 12 residues long. In DNA form, the CDR3 reads TGTGCCAGCTACACCGGTGACACTGAAGCTTTCTTT. It yields the protein CASYTGDTEAFF.

The chain carries TRBV28 and TRBJ2-5; TRBD1 or TRBD2 may be the D gene (5 bases each). The CDR3 sequence is 16 residues long. Germline V lookup: CDR1 MDHEN, CDR2 SYDVKM. V was cut by 8 bases and J by 8 bases, with 27 bases left in between. The CDR3 bases are TGTGCCAGCGATCCCGGGACGCAACGAACCGAGAGAACCCAGTACTTC. Translated: CASDPGTQRTERTQYF.

This clonotype was recorded a few times. The V gene is TRBV12-3 or TRBV12-4, the J gene TRBJ2-1; D call uncertain. This CDR3 is built from 13 residues. V was clipped by 1 base and J by 15 bases, with 16 bases between them. The CDR3 sequence is CASSLGTAAGSFF. CDR3 DNA: TGTGCCAGCAGTTTAGGGACCGCCGCTGGGTCGTTCTTC.

In this sample, this clonotype turned up a few times. J is TRBJ2-6 and V is TRBV2, with unresolved D. Looked up from germline, CDR1 is SNHLY and CDR2 is FYNNEI. V lost 5 bases and J 9 bases, leaving 8 bases between the germline ends. The CDR3 consists of 12 residues. CDR3 bases: TGTGCCAGCAGTCGGAGTTACAACGTCCTGACTTTC. It encodes CASSRSYNVLTF.

This rearrangement joins TRBV5-6 to TRBJ2-2; 9 bases match TRBD2. This CDR3 has 17 amino acids. Germline CDR1 and CDR2: SGHDT and YYEEEE. V trimming: 4 bases; J trimming: 7 bases; junction bases outside the gene matches: 14. CDR3 sequence reads: CASSLLGAGGRIGELFF. The DNA for the CDR3 is TGTGCCAGCAGCCTCCTGGGTGCGGGAGGGCGGATCGGGGAGCTGTTTTTT.

To note about this clonotype: A much bigger clone sits one base away, suggesting this may be a read error. The chain joins TRBV29-1 to TRBJ2-6; D may be TRBD1 (5 bases). The germline V gene has CDR1 SQVTM and CDR2 ANQGSEA. The CDR3 contains 19 residues. The CDR3 DNA reads as TGCAGCGTTGTGTTCGTTCGTGGGGTAAACAGCCCTGGGGCCAACGTCCGGACTTTC. Protein: CSVVFVRGVNSPGANVRTF.